The 4 T cell receptor beta chains below all came from one sample that was sequenced in a study of blood T cell repertoires in COVID-19. TCRdb keeps only in-frame clones here, not all; method: immunoSEQ multiplex PCR. The sample shows approximately 120,000 clones, about 83% of them seen only once. Sequenced: peripheral blood. The source of these receptors is a man older than 75 with active or convalescent COVID-19.

This chain joins TRBV7-9 and TRBJ1-5; the D is unclear. V shed 5 bases and J shed 6 bases, with 11 bases lying between them. The germline V gene encodes CDR1 SEHNR and CDR2 FQNEAQ (reference sequence). This CDR3 region has 13 residues. The DNA of the CDR3 is TGTGCCAGCAGCCGCCTAACGGGTCAGCCCCAGCATTTT. It specifies CASSRLTGQPQHF.

The chain is built from TRBV5-1 and TRBJ1-2, with D uncertain. The CDR3 is 11 amino acids. V dropped 3 bases and J dropped 6 bases, with 6 bases sitting between them. Germline V gene data show CDR1 as SGHRS and CDR2 as YFSETQ. CDR3 nucleotides: TGCGCCAGCAGCTACGGAGATGGCTACACCTTC. It yields the protein CASSYGDGYTF.

CDR3 sequence (DNA): TGTGCCAGCAGTTACTTGACAGAAAGGGACTACAATGAGCAGTTCTTC. Translated: CASSYLTERDYNEQFF. The J gene is TRBJ2-1, the V gene TRBV6-2 or TRBV6-3; a weak D match, TRBD1 (5 bases). V was clipped by 1 base and J by 3 bases, with 13 bases between them. Per the germline V gene, CDR1 is MNHEY and CDR2 is SVGEGT. The CDR3 runs 16 residues.

The genes are TRBV29-1 and TRBJ1-5; 7 nucleotides agree with TRBD1. Germline trimming cut 4 bases from V and 7 bases from J; bases unmatched to any gene: 4. Germline assignment: CDR1 SQVTM and CDR2 ANQGSEA. CDR3 size: 12 residues. In nucleotides, the CDR3 is TGCAGCGTTGGACAGGGTGAACAGCCCCAGCATTTT. Translation: CSVGQGEQPQHF.